Below are 5 T cell receptor beta chains sequenced from a single sample in a study of cytomegalovirus exposure and HLA in healthy donors. Primers: 60 Vbeta forward and 13 Jbeta reverse. Assay: immunoSEQ multiplex PCR; the TCRdb copy retains only in-frame clones and omits some. This sample carries about 90,000 clones, around 85% of them seen once, and the ten largest clones take about 2%. Sequencing was performed on PBMCs. These receptors originate from a man aged 18 to 30 in good health and CMV-seronegative.

This chain's CDR3 is CASSRDEGDTEAFF. The CDR3 DNA follows: TGTGCCAGTAGTCGCGATGAGGGAGACACTGAAGCTTTCTTT. The chain employs TRBV19 and TRBJ1-1; D is uncertain. Trimming took off 5 bases at V and 3 bases at J, with 13 bases between the two ends. The CDR3 totals 14 residues. CDR1 is LNHDA and CDR2 is SQIVND in the germline V gene (reference sequence).

The chain is built from TRBV4-1 and TRBJ1-3, with 8 bases lining up with TRBD1. V was pared by 3 bases and J by 2 bases, with 15 bases of the junction left unmatched. This CDR3 is built from 19 residues. Germline lookup yields CDR1 MGHRA and CDR2 YSYEKL. The CDR3 sequence is CASSQGAGGPSLAGNTIYF. In DNA, the CDR3 is TGCGCCAGCAGCCAGGGGGCAGGGGGCCCCTCTTTAGCTGGAAACACCATATATTTT.

The chain couples TRBV6-1 to TRBJ1-2, with 9 bases lining up with TRBD1. Germline values: CDR1 MNHNS, CDR2 SASEGT. The CDR3 covers 13 residues. The V and J ends lost 4 bases and 11 bases, in that order; junction bases with no gene match: 8. The CDR3 DNA reads as TGTGCCAGCAGTGGTCCGGGACAGGGCCCTTACACCTTC. Its translation: CASSGPGQGPYTF.

The chain couples TRBV7-2 to TRBJ2-3, with 7 bases matching TRBD2. Germline CDR1 is SGHTA and CDR2 is FQGNSA. CDR3 length: 18 residues. Unmatched junction bases numbered 10, after V lost 1 base and J lost 0 bases. The CDR3 region has the DNA TGTGCCAGCAGCTTAGTTGGGGGAGGGCCGGGGAGCACAGATACGCAGTATTTT. Residues: CASSLVGGGPGSTDTQYF.

The chain recombines TRBV28 with TRBJ2-7; 7 positions match TRBD1. V dropped 3 bases and J dropped 10; count of bases not matched to a gene: 6. Germline V gene lookup returns CDR1 MDHEN and CDR2 SYDVKM. CDR3 length equals 12 residues. CDR3 coding DNA: TGTGCCAGCAGTTTCGACAGGGTTAAACAGTACTTC. This sequence encodes CASSFDRVKQYF.